The 16 T cell receptor beta chains reported below all come from one sample, sequenced in a study of cytomegalovirus exposure and HLA in healthy donors. Amplification used 60 Vbeta primers and 13 Jbeta primers. Data came from immunoSEQ multiplex PCR; TCRdb stores just in-frame clones and leaves some out. The data hold some 110,000 clones, with roughly 9.1% observed a single time. Input material: PBMCs. Receptor source: a man aged 40-55 years in good health and CMV-seropositive.

The rearrangement links TRBV6-5 to TRBJ2-7; a possible D gene is TRBD2 (6 bases). In germline, CDR1 is MNHEY, CDR2 SVGAGI. This CDR3 has 14 residues. Trimming shortened V by 5 bases and J by 0 bases, and 11 bases separated the two germline ends. The CDR3 is CASSTSSFSYEQYF. The CDR3 bases are TGTGCCAGCAGTACTAGCTCATTCTCCTACGAGCAGTACTTC.

This clone was observed a handful of times. The V call is TRBV27, the J call TRBJ2-3; the match to TRBD1 covers 7 bases. The germline V gene encodes CDR1 MNHEY and CDR2 SMNVEV (reference sequence). CDR3 length equals 16 residues. V was pared by 4 bases and J by 2 bases, with 9 bases of the junction left unmatched. This CDR3 is CASSSDRDGNTDTQYF. The CDR3 nucleotides are TGTGCCAGCAGTTCCGACAGGGATGGGAACACAGATACGCAGTATTTT.

The rearrangement links TRBV12-5 to TRBJ2-5; 8 bases line up with TRBD2. The CDR3 runs to 16 residues. After removal of 2 bases from V and 0 bases from J, the junction contained 5 bases not matched to a gene. Germline-derived CDR1 and CDR2 are LGHNT and FRNRAP. In nucleotides, the CDR3 is TGTGCTAGTGGTTTGACTAGCGGAGGGTACCAAGAGACCCAGTACTTC. Translated: CASGLTSGGYQETQYF.

This clone has a handful of counts. The chain recombines TRBV29-1 with TRBJ2-7; a weak D match, TRBD1 (5 bases). This CDR3 has 13 amino acids. The V gene lost 5 bases and the J gene lost 0 bases, with 11 bases spanning the gap. The V gene's germline CDR1 is SQVTM and CDR2 ANQGSEA. CDR3 nucleotides: TGCAGCGTTCGGACCGACAGCTCCTACGAGCAGTACTTC. Its translation is CSVRTDSSYEQYF.

V is TRBV5-1 and J is TRBJ1-2; TRBD1 matches 9 bases. This CDR3 is 14 amino acids long. The V gene's germline CDR1 is SGHRS and CDR2 YFSETQ. Germline trimming cut 3 bases from V and 3 bases from J; bases unmatched to any gene: 3. The CDR3 sequence is CASSSDRGYYGYTF. CDR3 in DNA: TGCGCCAGCAGCTCCGACAGGGGGTACTATGGCTACACCTTC.

Only a few counts were recorded for this clone. This chain links TRBV6-5 with TRBJ2-5; D is perhaps TRBD2 (6 bases). Germline V gene lookup returns CDR1 MNHEY and CDR2 SVGAGI. V gave up 6 bases and J gave up 2 bases, with 13 bases separating them. CDR3 length: 14 residues. The CDR3 DNA is TGTGCCAGCAGGCCACCTAGCGAACAAGAGACCCAGTACTTC. Residues: CASRPPSEQETQYF.

The V and J genes are TRBV27 and TRBJ2-2, with 7 bases identical to TRBD2. With V trimmed by 7 bases and J by 5 bases, 10 bases remained unmatched. This CDR3 is 15 amino acids long. Germline V gene lookup returns CDR1 MNHEY and CDR2 SMNVEV (reference sequence). CDR3 in amino acids: CASTGGLDETGELFF. In DNA, the CDR3 is TGTGCCAGCACCGGAGGACTAGATGAGACCGGGGAGCTGTTTTTT.

This clone has a handful of counts. This CDR3 reads CASSPPFSSGRGYEQYF. The CDR3 nucleotides are TGCGCCAGCAGCCCTCCCTTCAGTAGCGGGAGGGGGTACGAGCAGTACTTC. The V gene is TRBV5-1, the J gene TRBJ2-7, with 11 bases that match TRBD2. J lost 4 bases, V lost 4 bases, and 13 bases had no gene match. The CDR3 loop spans 17 amino acids. CDR1 is SGHRS and CDR2 is YFSETQ in the germline V gene.

This chain joins TRBV6-1 and TRBJ2-4; 7 bases are shared with TRBD1. The CDR3 spans 16 residues. Germline V gene data show CDR1 as MNHNS and CDR2 as SASEGT. V trimming: 2 bases; J trimming: 8 bases; junction bases outside the gene matches: 12. CDR3 sequence: CASSELINRGFDIQYF. The CDR3 DNA sequence: TGTGCCAGCAGTGAATTGATTAACAGGGGATTTGACATTCAGTACTTC.

This chain connects TRBV20-1 to TRBJ2-2; D not resolved. Per germline, CDR1 DFQATT and CDR2 SNEGSKA (reference sequence). The length of the CDR3 is 11 residues. V shed 5 bases and J shed 8 bases, with 9 bases lying between them. The CDR3 sequence is CSALLRGELFF. The CDR3 region has the DNA TGCAGTGCTCTATTACGTGGGGAGCTGTTTTTT.

The V gene is TRBV6-1, the J gene TRBJ1-1; tentative D call: TRBD1 (5 bases). Trimming took 7 bases from V and 4 from J, leaving 13 bases between them. The CDR3 consists of 13 residues. Germline V gene sequence: CDR1 MNHNS, CDR2 SASEGT. CDR3 bases: TGTGCCAGCATTGAGACAGACCCCACTGAAGCTTTCTTT. Translation gives CASIETDPTEAFF.

A few counts support this clone. This sequence joins TRBV5-1 and TRBJ2-5; 7 nucleotides match TRBD1. The CDR3 runs to 15 residues. V trimming: 2 bases; J trimming: 4 bases; junction bases outside the gene matches: 8. Germline CDR1 reads SGHRS; CDR2 reads YFSETQ. CDR3 sequence (DNA): TGCGCCAGCAGCTTCCGACAGGGAGAGGGAGAGACCCAGTACTTC. Its protein product is CASSFRQGEGETQYF. The full variable domain, rest sourced from reference TRBV5-1 and TRBJ2-5, is KAGVTQTPRYLIKTRGQQVTLSCSPISGHRSVSWYQQTPGQGLQFLFEYFSETQRNKGNFPGRFSGRQFSNSRSEMNVSTLELGDSALYLCASSFRQGEGETQYFGPGTRLLVL.

V is TRBV28 and J is TRBJ2-1; D possibly corresponds to TRBD1 (6 bases). The CDR3 runs 16 residues. Trimming stripped 5 bases from V and 2 bases from J, with 16 bases between. Germline V gene sequence: CDR1 MDHEN, CDR2 SYDVKM. CDR3 bases: TGTGCCAGCAGTAATCCGAAGGGGGATACCTACAATGAGCAGTTCTTC. It codes for CASSNPKGDTYNEQFF.

The table lists this clone with a few counts. V gene TRBV6-1 combines with J gene TRBJ1-5, with 8 bases lining up with TRBD1. The CDR3 length is 15 residues. Germline V CDR1 and CDR2: MNHNS, SASEGT. Trimming took 6 bases from V and 3 from J; bases not matched to a gene: 7. CDR3 bases: TGTGCCAGCAGGATTCAGGGGGCGACCAATCAGCCCCAGCATTTT. It encodes CASRIQGATNQPQHF.

This clone was recorded a few times. The chain couples TRBV7-2 to TRBJ2-3, with a tentative D call TRBD2 (5 bases). The V end was cut by 1 base, the J end by 2 bases, with 7 bases between. This CDR3 has 14 residues. CDR1 is SGHTA, CDR2 FQGNSA, per germline. The CDR3 DNA reads TGTGCCAGCAGCTTAGAAGGACTCACAGATACGCAGTATTTT. As protein: CASSLEGLTDTQYF.

This clone was seen a few times. The chain couples TRBV19 to TRBJ1-5; possibly TRBD1 for D (5 bases). This CDR3 is built from 15 residues. Germline V gene lookup returns CDR1 LNHDA and CDR2 SQIVND (reference sequence). V was shortened by 5 bases and J by 1 base, with 12 bases between the two germline ends. This CDR3 is CASSSNGGSNQPQHF. As DNA, the CDR3 is TGTGCCAGTAGTTCAAACGGGGGGAGCAATCAGCCCCAGCATTTT.